The clone carrying this T cell receptor (beta chain) was seen many times. Its antigen is still unknown. The data originate from a study of T cells in Graves' hyperthyroidism and ophthalmopathy. Study at large: Initial diagnosis, before any treatment, was when peripheral blood was collected. The study's findings and limits: Clonotypes that were expanded in thyroid above 0.001 mostly appeared in blood too. Ophthalmopathy got predicted by the model a median roughly 6.1 months before its onset.

Amplification yielded TCR beta CDR3 regions, with RNA transcripts as the source. The HTBI primer set served for first-round RT-PCR of the TCR CDR3. One entry per CDR3 protein results from TCRdb running MiXCR on the multiplex PCR reads. Of more than 500,000 distinct CDR3 sequences listed, 15% to 20% are singletons. The CDR3 loop spans 15 amino acids. The V and J ends lost 4 bases and 8 bases, in that order; junction bases with no gene match: 9. CDR1 and CDR2 from the germline V gene are LGHDT and YNNKEL (reference sequence). Every diagnosis used clinical symptoms, serum thyroxine and TRAb, thyroid ultrasound and orbital computed tomography.

The sequence was collected from a woman aged 25-40 years with Graves' hyperthyroidism. Sequencing was done on a sample of blood. This sequence joins TRBV3-1 and TRBJ2-7; 12 bases map to TRBD2. CDR3 DNA sequence: TGTGCCAGCAGCCGTCTAGCGGGAGGGCCCAACAAGCAGTACTTC. The encoded protein is CASSRLAGGPNKQYF.